The 2 T cell receptor beta chains below all came from one sample that was sequenced in a study of CD8+ T cells in alopecia areata. Extracted RNA was reverse transcribed, and the resulting cDNA served as sequencing template. Using immunoSEQ multiplex PCR, the repertoire was profiled, and TCRdb retains in-frame clones only, with some absent. The sample shows under 250,000 clones, about three fifths of them seen only once. Sequenced material: CD4+ T cells sorted from blood, taken at week 0. Every receptor here comes from a human donor with alopecia areata.

V is TRBV1 and J is TRBJ1-1. TRBV1 is deemed a pseudogene. The CDR3 is made up of 10 amino acids. This CDR3 reads CTSSQSRTFF. The CDR3 DNA sequence: TGCACCAGCAGCCAATCGAGGACTTTCTTT.

The V gene is TRBV2, the J gene TRBJ1-5; D ambiguous. The CDR3 consists of 14 residues. The ends were cut back, 6 bases at V and 0 bases at J, with 9 bases in the middle. The germline gives CDR1 SNHLY, CDR2 FYNNEI. CDR3 amino acids: CASRGGVSNQPQHF. The CDR3 DNA sequence: TGTGCCAGCAGGGGTGGGGTTAGCAATCAGCCCCAGCATTTT.